Following are 15 T cell receptor beta chains from one sample sequenced in a study of molecular identifiers for immune sequencing clone quantification (dated by TCRdb to 2017 to 2018). The library was obtained by PCR. Sequencer: Illumina HiSeq 4000. In-frame beta chains were kept once TCRdb had trimmed the public reads at Q25 with fastp and called clones with MiXCR. One record per CDR3 amino acid sequence lists the most common genes and DNA. This sample comprises 550,000 to 750,000 distinct CDR3 sequences, less than 20% of them detected only once. The ten largest make up about 0.9% of the sample. The specimen sequenced was naive CD8+ T cells from blood, with Jurkat cell RNA spiked in. Taken with the paper, the label for cell subset or site translates to: FACS-sorted CD8+CD4-CCR7+CD45RA+ naive T cells. The receptors derive from a human donor in good health. Some libraries in this study had Jurkat cell RNA spiked in.

This clonotype has just a few counts. The rearrangement uses TRBV19 and TRBJ2-1; 7 bases are a match to TRBD2. Germline CDR1 reads LNHDA; CDR2 reads SQIVND (reference sequence). The CDR3 loop spans 18 amino acids. The ends lost 3 bases at V and 5 bases at J; junction bases unmatched: 16. The DNA for the CDR3 is TGTGCCAGTAGTATCCTCCCGTCGACTAGCTTGGAACACAATGAGCAGTTCTTC. Translation: CASSILPSTSLEHNEQFF.

In this sample, this clonotype turned up many times. The chain has TRBV29-1 and TRBJ1-2, with 7 nucleotides matching TRBD1. Germline V gene sequence: CDR1 SQVTM, CDR2 ANQGSEA. J lost 2 bases, V lost 7 bases, and 7 bases had no gene match. The CDR3 is made up of 13 amino acids. CDR3 DNA: TGCAGCGCTGACTCGACAGGGAACTATGGCTACACCTTC. As protein: CSADSTGNYGYTF.

A remark on this clonotype: This may arise from a read error, as a much more abundant clone is one base away. This chain uses TRBV6-2 or TRBV6-3 with TRBJ1-1; D is undetermined. The V end was cut by 0 bases, the J end by 4 bases, with 9 bases between. CDR1 and CDR2 (germline): MNHEY, SVGEGT. This CDR3 is built from 14 residues. CDR3 sequence (DNA): TGTGCCAGCAGTTACTCCCGGGTAAGCACTGAAGCTTTCTTT. Its translation: CASSYSRVSTEAFF.

This clonotype was seen repeatedly, ten times or more. The chain combines TRBV24-1 with TRBJ2-1; TRBD1 aligns across 8 bases. The CDR3 is 15 residues long. Unmatched junction bases numbered 11, after V lost 8 bases and J lost 6 bases. Germline values: CDR1 KGHDR, CDR2 SFDVKD. CDR3 sequence (DNA): TGTGCCACCACTCGCAGACAGGGGTATGTCAATGAGCAGTTCTTC. Translated: CATTRRQGYVNEQFF.

The sample holds many counts of this clonotype. The V gene is TRBV6-2 or TRBV6-3, the J gene TRBJ2-7; tentative D call: TRBD2 (6 bases). V lost 0 bases to trimming and J lost 7 bases, with 16 bases between them. From germline, CDR1 is MNHEY and CDR2 SVGEGT. The length of the CDR3 is 15 residues. CDR3 sequence reads: CASSYSAGFSQEQYF. CDR3 nucleotide sequence: TGTGCCAGCAGTTACTCGGCGGGGTTCTCGCAGGAGCAGTACTTC.

This clonotype was counted ten times or more. The chain is built from TRBV5-1 and TRBJ2-2, with TRBD1 matching over 7 bases. The germline CDR1 and CDR2 sequences are SGHRS and YFSETQ. Losses at the gene ends were 2 bases for V and 1 base for J; bases not matched to a gene: 11. The CDR3 is 18 amino acids. The CDR3 DNA follows: TGCGCCAGCAGCTTATGGACAGGTCCTAGGGGGAACACCGGGGAGCTGTTTTTT. It specifies CASSLWTGPRGNTGELFF. The full variable domain, its missing parts supplied by reference TRBV5-1 and TRBJ2-2, is KAGVTQTPRYLIKTRGQQVTLSCSPISGHRSVSWYQQTPGQGLQFLFEYFSETQRNKGNFPGRFSGRQFSNSRSEMNVSTLELGDSALYLCASSLWTGPRGNTGELFFGEGSRLTVL.

This clonotype was seen a single time. This could be a read error, since a much larger clone is one nucleotide away. The chain's CDR3 is CASRYRGLGTYKQYF. As DNA, the CDR3 is TGTGCCAGCAGGTACAGGGGCCTAGGCACCTACAAGCAGTACTTC. The V gene is TRBV27, the J gene TRBJ2-7; 7 bases are shared with TRBD1. Germline CDR1 and CDR2: MNHEY and SMNVEV (reference sequence). CDR3 length: 15 residues.

The chain couples TRBV10-2 to TRBJ2-7; D unclear. CDR1 and CDR2 (germline): WSHSY, SAAADI. Deletions cut 8 bases from V and 6 bases from J, with 14 bases between. This CDR3 has 12 amino acids. The CDR3 sequence: CASGTLVSEQYF. The CDR3 bases are TGCGCCAGCGGAACCTTGGTCTCCGAGCAGTACTTC.

This clonotype occurred many times. The chain employs TRBV12-3 or TRBV12-4 and TRBJ2-5, with a weak D call TRBD1 (5 bases). Trimming took 6 bases from V and 4 from J, leaving 12 bases between them. The CDR3 is made up of 13 amino acids. The CDR3 region is CASSLPGLETQYF. For the CDR3, the DNA is TGTGCCAGCAGCTTACCAGGGTTAGAGACCCAGTACTTC.

This clonotype showed up many times. The rearrangement joins TRBV2 to TRBJ2-2; D remains unclear. With 3 bases removed from V and 3 bases from J, the gap between germline ends came to 5 bases. This CDR3 is built from 13 residues. Germline V gives CDR1 SNHLY, CDR2 FYNNEI. CDR3 in amino acids: CASSDTYTGELFF. The CDR3 DNA follows: TGTGCCAGCAGTGACACCTACACCGGGGAGCTGTTTTTT.

A single count supports this clonotype. The V call is TRBV6-5, the J call TRBJ1-4; possible D gene TRBD1, 5 bases. The CDR3 length is 16 residues. Per germline, CDR1 MNHEY and CDR2 SVGAGI. The ends were cut back, 4 bases at V and 0 bases at J, with 12 bases in the middle. As DNA, the CDR3 is TGTGCCAGCAGTTCGGACATAACGGCAACTAATGAAAAACTGTTTTTT. Translation gives CASSSDITATNEKLFF.

This clonotype was found a few times. The chain joins TRBV4-1 to TRBJ1-1, with D perhaps matching TRBD1 (5 bases). The germline V and J ends were trimmed by 5 bases and 4 bases, with 14 bases remaining between them. CDR1 is MGHRA, CDR2 YSYEKL, per germline. The CDR3 is made up of 14 amino acids. In DNA, the CDR3 is TGCGCCAGCAGCTCCCCTAGCGACAGCACTGAAGCTTTCTTT. Protein product: CASSSPSDSTEAFF.

At least ten counts were recorded for this clonotype. The chain couples TRBV25-1 to TRBJ2-5; 11 bases are a match to TRBD1. With 4 bases clipped from V and 5 bases from J, the junction kept 3 bases outside the gene matches. CDR3 length: 14 residues. Germline V gene data show CDR1 as MGHDK and CDR2 as SYGVNS. The CDR3 protein is CASSAGTGGETQYF. The CDR3, as DNA: TGTGCCAGCAGTGCCGGGACAGGGGGTGAGACCCAGTACTTC.

This clonotype came up a few times. The V call is TRBV14, the J call TRBJ2-5; D not certain. V lost 2 bases to trimming and J lost 4 bases, with 14 bases between them. This CDR3 is 15 amino acids long. Germline assignment: CDR1 SGHDN and CDR2 FVKESK. This CDR3 is CASSQSMLAGETQYF. CDR3 nucleotide sequence: TGTGCCAGCAGCCAATCAATGCTGGCTGGAGAGACCCAGTACTTC.

This clonotype was seen repeatedly, ten times or more. This chain uses TRBV18 with TRBJ1-5; D unclear. The germline gives CDR1 KGHSH, CDR2 LQKENI. The CDR3 consists of 14 residues. The V and J ends lost 6 bases and 2 bases respectively, with 11 bases between them. DNA for the CDR3: TGTGCCAGCTCTTTCCCGGAGGGCAATCAGCCCCAGCATTTT. This sequence encodes CASSFPEGNQPQHF.